Only a few counts were recorded for the clone carrying this TCR beta chain. The CDR3 runs 15 residues. Germline CDR1 is MGHRA and CDR2 is YSYEKL. Trimming took off 6 bases at V and 5 bases at J, with 19 bases between the two ends. The method was immunoSEQ multiplex PCR; TCRdb's version includes in-frame clones alone and lacks a portion of them. This sample yields under 400,000 clones, of which over 75% are seen a single time; roughly 10% belongs to the top ten. This specimen comes from a study of blood T cell repertoires in COVID-19. The sequence was collected from a woman in her 30s with COVID-19, enrolled during active disease. The sequenced sample consisted of peripheral blood. V is TRBV4-1 and J is TRBJ1-1; maybe TRBD1 (5 bases). The CDR3 coding sequence is TGCGCCAGCAGTCAGGGACTGGGCCGGGGTACTGAAGCTTTCTTT. Its translation is CASSQGLGRGTEAFF.